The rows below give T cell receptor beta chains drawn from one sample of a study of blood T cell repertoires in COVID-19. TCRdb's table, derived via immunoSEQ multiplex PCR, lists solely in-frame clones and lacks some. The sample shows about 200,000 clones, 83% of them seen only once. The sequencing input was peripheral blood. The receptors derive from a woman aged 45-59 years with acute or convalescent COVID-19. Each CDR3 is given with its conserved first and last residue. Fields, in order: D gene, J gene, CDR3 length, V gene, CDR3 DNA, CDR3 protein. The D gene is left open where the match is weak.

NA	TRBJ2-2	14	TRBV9	TGTGCCAGCAGCGCCTCCCTAGCAACCGGGGAGCTGTTTTTT	CASSASLATGELFF
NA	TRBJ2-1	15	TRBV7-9	TGTGCCAGCAGCTCCCGAGTTAGCTCCTACAATGAGCAGTTCTTC	CASSSRVSSYNEQFF
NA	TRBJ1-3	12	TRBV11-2	TGTGCCAGCAGCTTGAACAGGGACACCATATATTTT	CASSLNRDTIYF
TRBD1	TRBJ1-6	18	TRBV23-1	TGCGCCAGCGCCCGGGACAGTGTTCGTTCTGGCAGGAATTCACCCCTCCACTTT	CASARDSVRSGRNSPLHF
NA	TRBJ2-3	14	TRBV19	TGTGCCAGTAGTATGGGGGGATTCACAGATACGCAGTATTTT	CASSMGGFTDTQYF
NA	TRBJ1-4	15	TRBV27	TGTGCCAGCAGTTTAGTACGTGAGGCTAATGAAAAACTGTTTTTT	CASSLVREANEKLFF
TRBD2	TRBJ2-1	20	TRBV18	TGTGCCAGCTCACCTGGGCGGGTGCGGCTAGCGGGAAATTCGGGCAATGAGCAGTTCTTC	CASSPGRVRLAGNSGNEQFF
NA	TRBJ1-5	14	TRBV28	TGTGCCAGCAGACGTCTGGGGGGGAATCAGCCCCAGCATTTT	CASRRLGGNQPQHF
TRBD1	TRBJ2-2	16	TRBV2	TGTGCCAGCAGTAGACAGGGGGCGGGGAACACCGGGGAGCTGTTTTTT	CASSRQGAGNTGELFF
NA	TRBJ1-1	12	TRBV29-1	TGCAGCGTCGACCAAAGTGAGGGTCGAGCTTTCTTT	CSVDQSEGRAFF
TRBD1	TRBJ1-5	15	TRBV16	TGTGCCAGCAGCCACTGGGGACAGGAGAATCAGCCCCAGCATTTT	CASSHWGQENQPQHF
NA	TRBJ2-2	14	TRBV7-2	TGTGCCAGCAGCGATCGGACTTACACCGGGGAGCTGTTTTTT	CASSDRTYTGELFF
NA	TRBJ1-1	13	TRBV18	TGTGCCAGCTTCGGGACAAGGAACACTGAAGCTTTCTTT	CASFGTRNTEAFF
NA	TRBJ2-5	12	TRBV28	TGTGCCAGCAGCCCAGGATTGGAGACCCAGTACTTC	CASSPGLETQYF
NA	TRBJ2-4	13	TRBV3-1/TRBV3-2	TGTGCCAGCAGCCAAGGAGTGGAAAACATTCAGTACTTC	CASSQGVENIQYF
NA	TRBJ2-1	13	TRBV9	TGTGCCAGCAGCGTACCCTACGTCAATGAGCAGTTCTTC	CASSVPYVNEQFF
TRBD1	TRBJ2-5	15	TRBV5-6	TGTGCCAGCAGCCTCCCCGCAGGGGGAACAGAGACCCAGTACTTC	CASSLPAGGTETQYF